What follows are 20 T cell receptor beta chains derived from one specimen sequenced in a study of long-term antiretroviral therapy in people with HIV. This was the immunoSEQ v3.0 assay at survey level. Sequencing was performed with immunoSEQ multiplex PCR; in TCRdb, only in-frame clones are kept and a portion is missing. In the table there are around 20,000 clones, around four fifths of which are singletons. This specimen consisted of unsorted PBMCs, obtained at the start of antiretroviral therapy, before treatment. Receptors were obtained from a woman in her forties with HIV.

This chain uses TRBV29-1 with TRBJ1-2; D is possibly TRBD1 (5 bases). Trimming stripped 2 bases from V and 8 bases from J, with 18 bases between. The CDR3 totals 14 residues. Germline CDR1 SQVTM, CDR2 ANQGSEA. The CDR3 is CSVEPGETARGYTF. In DNA form, the CDR3 reads TGCAGCGTTGAACCCGGGGAGACAGCGCGGGGCTACACCTTC.

The table lists this clone with a few counts. The rearrangement joins TRBV4-2 to TRBJ1-2; TRBD1 aligns across 7 bases. This CDR3 has 15 amino acids. Trimming cost V 0 bases and J 6 bases; bases outside gene matches: 7. In germline, CDR1 is LGHNA, CDR2 YNFKEQ. The CDR3 DNA follows: TGTGCCAGCAGCCAAGATTGGCACAGGGGCGATGGCTACACCTTC. Residues: CASSQDWHRGDGYTF.

V usage is TRBV11-2 and J usage is TRBJ2-7; 9 positions match TRBD2. V lost 4 bases, J lost 5 bases, and 18 bases stayed unmatched. Germline lookup yields CDR1 SGHAT and CDR2 FQNNGV. The CDR3 contains 18 residues. The DNA for the CDR3 is TGTGCCAGCAGCTCCGCCCCTGGCGGGGGGGCCGGGTGGGACGAGCAGTACTTC. Protein product: CASSSAPGGGAGWDEQYF.

This sequence joins TRBV6-9 and TRBJ1-5; tentatively, D is TRBD1 (6 bases). The ends were cut back, 0 bases at V and 2 bases at J, with 11 bases in the middle. The CDR3 is made up of 16 amino acids. Germline V CDR1 and CDR2: MNHGY, SVAAGI. CDR3 region: CASSYSKGGRNQPQHF. The CDR3 DNA follows: TGTGCCAGCAGTTATTCGAAAGGGGGTCGCAATCAGCCCCAGCATTTT.

V gene TRBV18 combines with J gene TRBJ1-1; D unresolved. The CDR3 runs to 14 residues. Trimming left V 2 bases short and J 0 bases short, with 7 bases between. Germline loops: CDR1 KGHSH, CDR2 LQKENI. CDR3 sequence: CASSPIGVNTEAFF. The CDR3 nucleotides read TGTGCCAGCTCACCAATCGGGGTGAACACTGAAGCTTTCTTT.

The chain couples TRBV2 to TRBJ2-7, with D unclear. The CDR3 has 15 residues. In germline, CDR1 is SNHLY, CDR2 FYNNEI. Trimming removed 5 bases at V and 0 bases at J, with 14 bases between. The CDR3 reads CASSSQSLSSYEQYF. DNA for the CDR3: TGTGCCAGCAGTTCACAGAGTTTGAGCTCCTACGAGCAGTACTTC.

This clone has a single count. This rearrangement joins TRBV19 to TRBJ1-5, with D unresolved. The germline CDR1 and CDR2 sequences are LNHDA and SQIVND (reference sequence). The V end was cut by 3 bases, the J end by 5 bases, with 11 bases between. The CDR3 is 14 amino acids. The CDR3: CASSIWVGDQPQHF. The CDR3 DNA is TGTGCCAGTAGTATCTGGGTGGGAGATCAGCCCCAGCATTTT.

The CDR3 reads CAWSVQTNEKLFF. For the CDR3, the DNA is TGTGCCTGGAGTGTACAGACTAATGAAAAACTGTTTTTT. V gene TRBV30 combines with J gene TRBJ1-4; unclear D gene. The CDR3 has 13 amino acids. In germline, CDR1 is GTSNPN, CDR2 SVGIG (reference sequence). V lost 0 bases, J lost 2 bases, and 4 bases lay in between.

This chain joins TRBV13 and TRBJ2-5; D tentatively reads TRBD1 or TRBD2 (6 bases each). The CDR3 is 13 residues long. The V end was cut by 5 bases, the J end by 5 bases, with 12 bases between. Germline assignment: CDR1 PRHDT and CDR2 FYEKMQ (reference sequence). CDR3 region: CASSPGAWETQYF. CDR3 DNA: TGTGCCAGCAGCCCGGGGGCGTGGGAGACCCAGTACTTC.

CDR3 bases: TGTGCCAGCAAAAAGGGCAGGGGCCCCTACAATGAGCAGTTCTTC. Its translation is CASKKGRGPYNEQFF. The gene calls are TRBV25-1 and TRBJ2-1; a possible D gene is TRBD1 (6 bases). This CDR3 contains 15 residues. V lost 7 bases, J lost 2 bases, and 15 bases lay in between. Germline V lookup: CDR1 MGHDK, CDR2 SYGVNS.

The chain combines TRBV5-1 with TRBJ1-1, with D possibly TRBD1 on 5 matching bases. V was clipped by 5 bases and J by 3 bases, with 20 bases between them. The CDR3 has 16 residues. Looked up from germline, CDR1 is SGHRS and CDR2 is YFSETQ. In nucleotides, the CDR3 is TGCGCCAGCAGGGGGGAAAGGGCGGGTTGGGACACTGAAGCTTTCTTT. It encodes CASRGERAGWDTEAFF.

The chain uses TRBV30 and TRBJ1-1; D unclear. This CDR3 is built from 13 residues. Trimming pared 2 bases from V and 3 bases from J, leaving 10 bases between. Germline values: CDR1 GTSNPN, CDR2 SVGIG (reference sequence). CDR3 bases: TGTGCCTGGAGTCATGGGCTGGACACTGAAGCTTTCTTT. This encodes CAWSHGLDTEAFF.

V and J are TRBV7-2 and TRBJ2-5; 7 nucleotides match TRBD1. The CDR3 length is 14 residues. Germline V CDR1 and CDR2: SGHTA, FQGNSA. Trimming removed 5 bases from V and 2 bases from J; junction bases left unmatched: 5. The CDR3 bases are TGTGCCAGCAGCACCCGACAGGGACAAGAGACCCAGTACTTC. This sequence encodes CASSTRQGQETQYF.

This chain connects TRBV7-2 to TRBJ2-7, with 11 bases matching TRBD2. CDR3 length: 18 amino acids. Germline V CDR1 and CDR2: SGHTA, FQGNSA. J gave up 5 bases and V 1 base, and 13 bases lay outside the gene matches. The CDR3 loop is CASSLGTSGRRVGNEQYF. In DNA, the CDR3 is TGTGCCAGCAGCTTAGGGACTAGCGGGCGACGAGTTGGGAACGAGCAGTACTTC.

CDR3 region: CASSRSDTGAGAEAFF. The CDR3 bases are TGCGCCAGCAGCCGGAGTGATACAGGGGCGGGGGCTGAAGCTTTCTTT. This chain links TRBV4-3 with TRBJ1-1, with 7 bases that match TRBD1. V trimming: 4 bases; J trimming: 6 bases; junction bases outside the gene matches: 14. CDR3 length equals 16 residues. The germline V gene encodes CDR1 LGHNA and CDR2 YSLEER.

The J gene is TRBJ1-5, the V gene TRBV13, with 7 bases lining up with TRBD1. With 3 bases clipped from V and 3 bases from J, the junction kept 5 bases outside the gene matches. The CDR3 consists of 15 residues. In germline, CDR1 is PRHDT, CDR2 FYEKMQ (reference sequence). CDR3 sequence: CASSFSGTDNQPQHF. DNA of the CDR3: TGTGCCAGCAGCTTTTCCGGGACAGACAATCAGCCCCAGCATTTT.

This clone is labeled as medium-sized. Additional DNA sequences in this sample encode the identical CDR3. The CDR3 protein is CASTASYGYTF. For the CDR3, the DNA is TGTGCCAGCACCGCATCCTATGGCTACACCTTC. The chain joins TRBV28 to TRBJ1-2; no clear D gene. CDR3 size: 11 residues. The germline V and J ends were trimmed by 7 bases and 4 bases, with 7 bases remaining between them. Germline assignment: CDR1 MDHEN and CDR2 SYDVKM.

The chain is built from TRBV5-1 and TRBJ2-3; D call uncertain. The V end was cut by 6 bases, the J end by 0 bases, with 5 bases between. The CDR3 runs 12 residues. CDR1 SGHRS and CDR2 YFSETQ come from the germline V gene. Here the CDR3 DNA reads TGCGCCAGCACGGCTAGCACAGATACGCAGTATTTT. Translating it yields CASTASTDTQYF.

This sequence joins TRBV29-1 and TRBJ1-3; D uncertain. The CDR3 sequence is 12 residues long. The V and J ends lost 8 bases and 5 bases respectively, with 13 bases between them. CDR1 is SQVTM, CDR2 ANQGSEA, per germline. The DNA of the CDR3 is TGCAGCAGCATGGGGAGGAGAAACACCATATATTTT. As protein: CSSMGRRNTIYF.

The V gene is TRBV2, the J gene TRBJ2-7, with D hard to call. The CDR3 has 10 residues. Germline assignment: CDR1 SNHLY and CDR2 FYNNEI. Trimming stripped 3 bases from V and 4 bases from J, with 1 base between. The CDR3 loop is CASSEYEQYF. The CDR3 DNA is TGTGCCAGCAGTGAGTACGAGCAGTACTTC.